This TCR beta chain is from a study of spatial heterogeneity in lung cancer. J was trimmed by 2 bases and V by 1 base; bases with no gene match: 4. Germline loops: CDR1 DFQATT, CDR2 SNEGSKA (reference sequence). This CDR3 is 14 amino acids long. Time point defined: sample taken at primary tumor resection. Single TCR cDNA molecules each had their own unique molecular identifier. TCRdb re-derived calls from the 5' RACE reads in MiXCR, one entry per CDR3 protein. Altogether approximately 2,900 distinct CDR3 sequences are present, approximately 18% being singletons, with the ten largest covering less than 25%.

This sequence joins TRBV20-1 and TRBJ2-5; TRBD1 aligns across 7 bases. The starting material was normal lung tissue next to the tumor, obtained at surgery. The TCR was taken from a female donor with early-stage non-small cell lung cancer. The CDR3 DNA follows: TGCAGTGCTAGAGCCCCGGGACAGCAAGAGACCCAGTACTTC. Translation: CSARAPGQQETQYF.